These 7 T cell receptor beta chains were all obtained from the same sample, sequenced in a study of T cell responses to AZD1222 COVID-19 vaccine. Measured with immunoSEQ multiplex PCR; TCRdb has only the in-frame clones, and not every one. The repertoire holds about 140,000 clones, with 89% as singletons. The sample consisted of peripheral blood, taken on day 0 of AZD1222 vaccination. The receptors were sampled from an adult in good health.

V is TRBV5-5 and J is TRBJ1-6; 9 positions agree with TRBD1. V dropped 4 bases and J dropped 5; count of bases not matched to a gene: 7. Germline values: CDR1 SGHKS, CDR2 YYEKEE (reference sequence). The CDR3 contains 16 residues. The CDR3 DNA reads TGTGCCAGCAGCGCCGGGGACAGGGCAAATAATTCACCCCTCCACTTT. Translated, it gives CASSAGDRANNSPLHF.

The V and J genes are TRBV18 and TRBJ1-6, with D possibly TRBD1 on 6 matching bases. V was cut by 6 bases and J by 7 bases, with 16 bases left in between. The germline CDR1 and CDR2 sequences are KGHSH and LQKENI. CDR3 length equals 15 residues. DNA for the CDR3: TGTGCCAGCTCGCAAATTGGACAGTTAAATTCACCCCTCCACTTT. It encodes CASSQIGQLNSPLHF.

On this clone: Additional DNA sequences in this sample encode the identical CDR3. The chain combines TRBV7-9 with TRBJ2-6, with D hard to call. Germline-derived CDR1 and CDR2 are SEHNR and FQNEAQ (reference sequence). The CDR3 contains 15 residues. Trimming cost V 2 bases and J 1 base, with 6 bases left between them. The CDR3 spells CASSLRSSGANVLTF. CDR3 coding DNA: TGTGCCAGCAGCTTAAGGTCATCTGGGGCCAACGTCCTGACTTTC.

The rearrangement uses TRBV2 and TRBJ1-5; 10 bases match TRBD1. CDR1 is SNHLY, CDR2 FYNNEI, per germline. J lost 0 bases, V lost 3 bases, and 2 bases had no gene match. The CDR3 consists of 16 residues. The CDR3 spells CASSETGGFSNQPQHF. The CDR3 DNA is TGTGCCAGCAGTGAGACAGGGGGCTTTAGCAATCAGCCCCAGCATTTT. The whole variable domain, remainder taken from reference TRBV2 and TRBJ1-5, is EPEVTQTPSHQVTQMGQEVILRCVPISNHLYFYWYRQILGQKVEFLVSFYNNEISEKSEIFDDQFSVERPDGSNFTLKIRSTKLEDSAMYFCASSETGGFSNQPQHFGDGTRLSIL.

J is TRBJ2-7 and V is TRBV6-2 or TRBV6-3, with TRBD2 as a possible D gene (5 bases). The germline V and J ends were trimmed by 2 bases and 1 base, with 12 bases remaining between them. This CDR3 is 15 amino acids long. Germline V gene sequence: CDR1 MNHEY, CDR2 SVGEGT. This chain's CDR3 is CASSYPEGLSYEQYF. CDR3 DNA sequence: TGTGCCAGCAGTTACCCAGAGGGTCTTTCCTACGAGCAGTACTTC.

The rearrangement uses TRBV27 and TRBJ1-2; TRBD1 might be the D (6 bases). The CDR3 contains 13 residues. Germline CDR1 is MNHEY and CDR2 is SMNVEV (reference sequence). The V and J ends lost 9 bases and 3 bases respectively, with 14 bases between them. CDR3 sequence reads: CASKQGKDYGYTF. CDR3 nucleotide sequence: TGTGCCAGTAAACAGGGAAAGGACTATGGCTACACCTTC.

The chain has TRBV5-4 and TRBJ1-1, with D perhaps matching TRBD1 (6 bases). Between the trimmed V and J ends, which lost 0 bases and 1 base, there was a span of 13 bases. Germline V gene sequence: CDR1 SGHNT, CDR2 YYREEE (reference sequence). The CDR3 is 16 residues long. In DNA, the CDR3 is TGTGCCAGCAGCTTGGCCCTGAGGGGGGCGAACACTGAAGCTTTCTTT. This codes for CASSLALRGANTEAFF.